What follows describes a single T cell receptor beta chain. Its antigen is unidentified. The CDR3 is made up of 19 amino acids. V shed 6 bases, J shed 1 base, and the junction held 16 bases outside the gene matches. Germline-derived CDR1 and CDR2 are LGHNT and FRNRAP. The data are from a study of T cell responses to AZD1222 COVID-19 vaccine. Study results and caveats: Among the donors, most were white British and more were female, and clonal diversity was possibly underestimated. A reported finding is that nearly half of spike-specific TCRs target unmutated variant regions. There were repertoire samples only from the period after the peak T cell response. Spike-specific TCR breadth rose after two AZD1222 doses, and depth rose as well.

Using immunoSEQ multiplex PCR, the repertoire was profiled, and TCRdb retains in-frame clones only, with some absent. The sample contains some 150,000 clones, roughly 85% of which appear only once. The chain couples TRBV12-5 to TRBJ2-3, with 10 bases matching TRBD2. Sequencing used peripheral blood, obtained 28 days after the second dose of the MenACWY control vaccine. The clonotype originates from an adult who received the MenACWY meningococcal vaccine as a control. CDR3 amino acids: CASGDRRASGSARTDTQYF. The CDR3 nucleotides are TGTGCTAGTGGGGACCGGAGGGCTAGCGGGAGCGCGCGCACAGATACGCAGTATTTT. The full variable domain, in which reference TRBV12-5 and TRBJ2-3 provide the parts outside the CDR3, is DARVTQTPRHKVTEMGQEVTMRCQPILGHNTVFWYRQTMMQGLELLAYFRNRAPLDDSGMPKDRFSAEMPDATLATLKIQPSEPRDSAVYFCASGDRRASGSARTDTQYFGPGTRLTVL.